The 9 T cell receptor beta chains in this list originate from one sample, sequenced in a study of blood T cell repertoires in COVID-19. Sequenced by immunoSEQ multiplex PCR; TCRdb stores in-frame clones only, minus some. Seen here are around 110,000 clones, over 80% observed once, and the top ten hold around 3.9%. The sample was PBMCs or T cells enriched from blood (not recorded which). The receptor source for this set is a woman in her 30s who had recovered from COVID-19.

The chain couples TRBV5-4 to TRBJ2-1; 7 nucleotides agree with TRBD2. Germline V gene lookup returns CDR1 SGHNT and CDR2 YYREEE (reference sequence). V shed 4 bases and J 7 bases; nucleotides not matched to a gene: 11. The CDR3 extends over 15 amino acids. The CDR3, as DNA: TGTGCCAGCAGCCCCCGGGACTACCGGCGTAATGAGCAGTTCTTC. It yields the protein CASSPRDYRRNEQFF.

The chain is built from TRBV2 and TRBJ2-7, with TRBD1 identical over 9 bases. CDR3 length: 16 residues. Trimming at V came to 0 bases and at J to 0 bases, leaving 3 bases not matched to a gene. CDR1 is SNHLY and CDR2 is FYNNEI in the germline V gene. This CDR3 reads CASSEAGTGTSYEQYF. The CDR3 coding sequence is TGTGCCAGCAGTGAAGCCGGGACAGGGACCTCCTACGAGCAGTACTTC.

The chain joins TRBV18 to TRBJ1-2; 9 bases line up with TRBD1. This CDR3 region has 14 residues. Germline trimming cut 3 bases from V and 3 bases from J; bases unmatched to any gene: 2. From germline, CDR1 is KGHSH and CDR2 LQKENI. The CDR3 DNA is TGTGCCAGCTCACCCCGGGACAGGGACTATGGCTACACCTTC. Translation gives CASSPRDRDYGYTF.

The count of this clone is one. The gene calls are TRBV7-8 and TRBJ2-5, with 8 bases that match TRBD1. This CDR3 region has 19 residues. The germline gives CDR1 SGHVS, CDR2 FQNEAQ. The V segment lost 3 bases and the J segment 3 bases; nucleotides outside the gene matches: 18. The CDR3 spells CASSFFQGQTGGKEETQYF. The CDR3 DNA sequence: TGTGCCAGCAGCTTCTTCCAGGGACAAACAGGGGGGAAGGAAGAGACCCAGTACTTC.

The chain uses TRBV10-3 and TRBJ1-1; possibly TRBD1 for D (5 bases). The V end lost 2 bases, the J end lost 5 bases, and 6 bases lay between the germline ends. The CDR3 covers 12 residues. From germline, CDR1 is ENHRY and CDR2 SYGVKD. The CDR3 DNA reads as TGTGCCATCAGTGAGCCAGGGACTGAAGCTTTCTTT. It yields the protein CAISEPGTEAFF.

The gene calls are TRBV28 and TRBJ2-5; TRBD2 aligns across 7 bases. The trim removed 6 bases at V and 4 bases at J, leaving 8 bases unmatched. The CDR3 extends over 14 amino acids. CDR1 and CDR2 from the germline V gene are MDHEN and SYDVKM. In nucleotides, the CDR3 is TGTGCCAGCAGAGTGGGAGGGCTTGGAGAGACCCAGTACTTC. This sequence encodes CASRVGGLGETQYF.

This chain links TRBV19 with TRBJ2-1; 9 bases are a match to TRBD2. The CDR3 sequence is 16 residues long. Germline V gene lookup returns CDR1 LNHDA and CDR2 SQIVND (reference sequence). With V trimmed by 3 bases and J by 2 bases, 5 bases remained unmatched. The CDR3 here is CASSIHSGRPYNEQFF. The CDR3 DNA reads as TGTGCCAGTAGTATCCACAGCGGGAGGCCCTACAATGAGCAGTTCTTC.

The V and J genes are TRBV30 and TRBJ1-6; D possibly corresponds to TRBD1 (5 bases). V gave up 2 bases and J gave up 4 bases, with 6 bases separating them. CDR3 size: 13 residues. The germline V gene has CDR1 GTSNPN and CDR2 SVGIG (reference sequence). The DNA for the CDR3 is TGTGCCTGGAGTTCAGGGTATAATTCACCCCTCCACTTT. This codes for CAWSSGYNSPLHF.

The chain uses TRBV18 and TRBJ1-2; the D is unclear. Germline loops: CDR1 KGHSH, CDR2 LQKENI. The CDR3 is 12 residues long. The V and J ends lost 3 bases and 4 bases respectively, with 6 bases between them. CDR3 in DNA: TGTGCCAGCTCACCCGAGTTCTATGGCTACACCTTC. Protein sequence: CASSPEFYGYTF.